One sample yielded the 23 T cell receptor beta chains listed below, sequenced in a study of control samples from healthy donors and cancer patients. The assay was immunoSEQ multiplex PCR, and TCRdb's table has in-frame clones only and misses some. The repertoire includes about 100,000 clones, more than 85% of them detected once, and about 18% sits in the top ten. The sample consisted of blood. The source is a woman aged 45-65 years in good health.

This chain joins TRBV27 and TRBJ2-3, with unresolved D. With 3 bases removed from V and 5 bases from J, the gap between germline ends came to 12 bases. The CDR3 covers 14 residues. Germline values: CDR1 MNHEY, CDR2 SMNVEV (reference sequence). The CDR3 here is CASSFSLTGDTQYF. As DNA, the CDR3 is TGTGCCAGCAGTTTCTCACTCACGGGAGATACGCAGTATTTT.

This chain joins TRBV29-1 and TRBJ1-2, with a tentative D call TRBD1 (5 bases). Trimming pared 6 bases from V and 0 bases from J, leaving 8 bases between. Germline CDR1 and CDR2: SQVTM and ANQGSEA. The CDR3 extends over 12 amino acids. CDR3 region: CSVSRANYGYTF. Here the CDR3 DNA reads TGCAGCGTCAGCAGGGCTAACTATGGCTACACCTTC.

This clone appeared a single time. The rearrangement uses TRBV5-1 and TRBJ2-2, with unresolved D. The CDR3 spans 14 residues. Trimming removed 6 bases at V and 4 bases at J, with 13 bases between. Germline CDR1 reads SGHRS; CDR2 reads YFSETQ. The DNA of the CDR3 is TGCGCCAGCAAGCCCCAGTTCGCCACCGGGGAGCTGTTTTTT. Translated, it gives CASKPQFATGELFF.

This chain uses TRBV18 with TRBJ2-3; possibly TRBD1 for D (6 bases). The CDR3 spans 13 residues. The V end lost 3 bases, the J end lost 5 bases, and 9 bases lay between the germline ends. From germline, CDR1 is KGHSH and CDR2 LQKENI. In DNA, the CDR3 is TGTGCCAGCTCACCCACAGGGAAAGATACGCAGTATTTT. Translating gives CASSPTGKDTQYF. Based on the CDR3 plus reference TRBV18 and TRBJ2-3, the full variable domain is NAGVMQNPRHLVRRRGQEARLRCSPMKGHSHVYWYRQLPEEGLKFMVYLQKENIIDESGMPKERFSAEFPKEGPSILRIQQVVRGDSAAYFCASSPTGKDTQYFGPGTRLTVL.

The V and J genes are TRBV7-3 and TRBJ2-1; 7 bases agree with TRBD1. V dropped 6 bases and J dropped 7; count of bases not matched to a gene: 18. CDR1 is SGHTA, CDR2 FQGTGA, per germline. CDR3 length: 17 amino acids. CDR3 region: CASSPQPMGQKQNEQFF. DNA for the CDR3: TGTGCCAGCAGTCCACAGCCGATGGGACAGAAACAAAATGAGCAGTTCTTC.

In this sample, this clone turned up once. The chain recombines TRBV6-5 with TRBJ1-6; the match to TRBD1 covers 9 bases. This CDR3 is 15 amino acids long. The ends lost 6 bases at V and 7 bases at J; junction bases unmatched: 7. The germline V gene has CDR1 MNHEY and CDR2 SVGAGI. For the CDR3, the DNA is TGTGCCAGCAGACCACTCACAGGGGGCAATTCACCCCTCCACTTT. Translated, it gives CASRPLTGGNSPLHF.

The chain uses TRBV5-5 and TRBJ1-1; D unresolved. V lost 4 bases to trimming and J lost 6 bases, with 19 bases between them. From germline, CDR1 is SGHKS and CDR2 YYEKEE (reference sequence). This CDR3 region has 15 residues. CDR3 in DNA: TGTGCCAGCAGCGCCACCCCCGGGAGAGGATCTGAAGCTTTCTTT. Translation: CASSATPGRGSEAFF.

The V call is TRBV10-1, the J call TRBJ2-7, with TRBD2 matching 11 bases. Trimming cost V 5 bases and J 5 bases; bases outside gene matches: 8. Germline lookup yields CDR1 WNHNN and CDR2 SYGVQD (reference sequence). The CDR3 is 15 residues long. In DNA, the CDR3 is TGCGCCAGCAGTTACACCGGGACTAGCGGCCACGAGCAGTACGTC. Protein: CASSYTGTSGHEQYV.

The chain is built from TRBV6-6 and TRBJ2-3; TRBD2 matches at 10 bases. The CDR3 sequence is 17 residues long. The germline V gene encodes CDR1 MNHNY and CDR2 SVGAGI (reference sequence). J lost 8 bases, V lost 5 bases, and 16 bases had no gene match. CDR3 region: CASSLEEGAGGLSTQYF. CDR3 nucleotides: TGTGCCAGCAGTCTAGAGGAGGGAGCGGGAGGGCTGTCTACGCAGTATTTT.

The chain has TRBV7-9 and TRBJ2-6, with D possibly TRBD2 on 5 matching bases. The germline V and J ends were trimmed by 5 bases and 0 bases, with 11 bases remaining between them. The germline gives CDR1 SEHNR, CDR2 FQNEAQ (reference sequence). CDR3 length: 16 amino acids. The CDR3 nucleotides read TGTGCCAGCAGCCCCCAAGGGAGCTCTGGGGCCAACGTCCTGACTTTC. Amino acid sequence: CASSPQGSSGANVLTF. Variable domain in full (rest from reference TRBV7-9 and TRBJ2-6): DTGVSQNPRHKITKRGQNVTFRCDPISEHNRLYWYRQTLGQGPEFLTYFQNEAQLEKSRLLSDRFSAERPKGSFSTLEIQRTEQGDSAMYLCASSPQGSSGANVLTFGAGSRLTVL.

V usage is TRBV5-1 and J usage is TRBJ2-3, with TRBD2 identical over 7 bases. CDR1 and CDR2 from the germline V gene are SGHRS and YFSETQ. This CDR3 contains 14 residues. Trimming at V came to 0 bases and at J to 4 bases, leaving 2 bases not matched to a gene. The CDR3 here is CASSLVAGADTQYF. For the CDR3, the DNA is TGCGCCAGCAGCTTGGTTGCGGGGGCAGATACGCAGTATTTT.

V gene TRBV5-1 combines with J gene TRBJ1-3, with 8 bases that match TRBD1. The CDR3 totals 15 residues. CDR1 and CDR2 from the germline V gene are SGHRS and YFSETQ. J gave up 3 bases and V 2 bases, and 4 bases lay outside the gene matches. The CDR3 loop is CASSFTGTGGNTIYF. The CDR3 coding sequence is TGCGCCAGCAGCTTTACCGGGACAGGTGGAAACACCATATATTTT.

This clone was seen a few times. The rearrangement joins TRBV19 to TRBJ1-2, with D perhaps TRBD1 (6 bases). Per the germline V gene, CDR1 is LNHDA and CDR2 is SQIVND (reference sequence). The CDR3 runs 13 residues. V dropped 3 bases and J dropped 5 bases, with 10 bases sitting between them. The CDR3 is CASSIRDTYGYTF. CDR3 DNA: TGTGCCAGTAGTATTCGGGACACATATGGCTACACCTTC.

This rearrangement joins TRBV2 to TRBJ1-3; D may be TRBD1 (6 bases). The ends were cut back, 2 bases at V and 4 bases at J, with 12 bases in the middle. Germline V gene lookup returns CDR1 SNHLY and CDR2 FYNNEI. This CDR3 is 15 amino acids long. As DNA, the CDR3 is TGTGCCAGCAGTGAACGGACAGCCCTGGGAAACACCATATATTTT. Encoded protein: CASSERTALGNTIYF.

The CDR3 DNA sequence: TGCAGCGCCGTGGCGGTCAGGACCCAGTACTTC. Its protein is CSAVAVRTQYF. This chain connects TRBV20-1 to TRBJ2-5; D is unresolved. The CDR3 has 11 amino acids. Per germline, CDR1 DFQATT and CDR2 SNEGSKA (reference sequence).

V usage is TRBV9 and J usage is TRBJ2-1, with TRBD2 as a possible D gene (5 bases). The CDR3 loop spans 14 amino acids. Trimming removed 0 bases from V and 5 bases from J, with 9 bases in between. In germline, CDR1 is SGDLS, CDR2 YYNGEE. CDR3 DNA sequence: TGTGCCAGCAGCGTAGTGGCGGGTAACAATGAGCAGTTCTTC. Its translation: CASSVVAGNNEQFF.

The chain joins TRBV4-1 to TRBJ2-2; maybe TRBD1 (7 bases). Deletions cut 4 bases from V and 7 bases from J, with 19 bases between. Germline V gene sequence: CDR1 MGHRA, CDR2 YSYEKL. This CDR3 is built from 16 residues. In DNA form, the CDR3 reads TGCGCCAGCAGCCCCCCGGGGCAGGGGGAGGTCGGGGAGCTGTTTTTT. Translation: CASSPPGQGEVGELFF.

The J gene is TRBJ1-1, the V gene TRBV21-1. TRBV21-1 is termed a pseudogene. This CDR3 has 10 amino acids. The DNA for the CDR3 is TGTGCCCGGGCTAGGGTTAGAGCTTTCTTT. It codes for CARARVRAFF.

The chain joins TRBV7-9 to TRBJ2-3; D ambiguous. The ends were cut back, 5 bases at V and 5 bases at J, with 8 bases in the middle. Germline CDR1 is SEHNR and CDR2 is FQNEAQ (reference sequence). This CDR3 has 12 residues. The CDR3 here is CASSLDGDTQYF. The CDR3 nucleotides are TGTGCCAGCAGCCTTGACGGAGATACGCAGTATTTT.

This chain links TRBV18 with TRBJ2-3, with a weak D call TRBD1 (5 bases). Per germline, CDR1 KGHSH and CDR2 LQKENI. V was pared by 3 bases and J by 6 bases, with 7 bases between. The CDR3 is 12 residues long. The CDR3 nucleotides are TGTGCCAGCTCACCTTCAGGGGATACGCAGTATTTT. Encoded protein: CASSPSGDTQYF.

The rearrangement joins TRBV12-3 or TRBV12-4 to TRBJ2-5, with D tentatively TRBD1 or TRBD2 (5 bases each). The V end was cut by 6 bases, the J end by 5 bases, with 13 bases between. The CDR3 spans 13 residues. Here the CDR3 DNA reads TGTGCCAGCAGGAATACAGAGGGGGAGACCCAGTACTTC. Protein: CASRNTEGETQYF.

The chain links TRBV11-3 to TRBJ2-3; the match to TRBD2 covers 13 bases. The CDR3 runs to 15 residues. Germline values: CDR1 SGHNT, CDR2 YENEEA. V shed 6 bases and J 5 bases; nucleotides not matched to a gene: 5. CDR3 nucleotides: TGTGCCAGCAGTACGGGACTAGCGGGGAGAGATACGCAGTATTTT. It encodes CASSTGLAGRDTQYF.

The chain employs TRBV5-5 and TRBJ2-1; 7 nucleotides match TRBD1. Germline loops: CDR1 SGHKS, CDR2 YYEKEE (reference sequence). V lost 4 bases, J lost 10 bases, and 14 bases stayed unmatched. The CDR3 sequence is 15 residues long. CDR3 residues: CASSPQGPSHREQFF. CDR3 DNA: TGTGCCAGCAGCCCACAGGGGCCTAGTCATCGGGAGCAGTTCTTC.